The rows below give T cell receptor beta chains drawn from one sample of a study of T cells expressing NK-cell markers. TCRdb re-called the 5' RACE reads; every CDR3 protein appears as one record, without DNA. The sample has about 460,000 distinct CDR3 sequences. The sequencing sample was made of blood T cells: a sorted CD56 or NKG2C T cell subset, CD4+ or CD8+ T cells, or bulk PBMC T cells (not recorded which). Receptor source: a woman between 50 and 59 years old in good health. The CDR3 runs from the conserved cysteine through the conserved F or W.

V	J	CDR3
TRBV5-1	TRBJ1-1	CASSLSPGTGANTEAFF
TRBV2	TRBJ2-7	CASKPGRSTQQYF
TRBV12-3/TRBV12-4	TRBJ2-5	CASSSGTRRETQYF
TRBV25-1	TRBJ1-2	CASSPYGGGRGGYTF
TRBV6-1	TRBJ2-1	CASQRAALNEQFF
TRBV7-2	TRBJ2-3	CASSSRKGLTDTQYF
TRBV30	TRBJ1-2	CAYSSGGYGYTF
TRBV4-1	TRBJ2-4	CASSQEVGIGYIQYF
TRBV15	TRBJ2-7	CALRGAPPYEQYF
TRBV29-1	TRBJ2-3	CSVQRQGVQGTDTQYF